This TCR beta chain was recorded in a study of CD8 T cells in cerebrospinal fluid in Alzheimer's disease. General study results and limits: EBV-specific TCRs in cerebrospinal fluid reportedly do not establish a causal EBV–Alzheimer's link. Healthy subjects less often had a clone of at least 3% than Alzheimer's patients.

No DNA is given; TCRdb re-called the 10x single-cell sequencing reads and lists each CDR3 protein once. The sample table sets out 1,500 to 2,000 distinct CDR3 sequences. All participants were free of acute infectious disease and in good physical condition. The length of the CDR3 is 14 residues. The germline gives CDR1 DFQATT, CDR2 SNEGSKA (reference sequence). Its frequency marks this clonotype as medium-sized. The antigen remains unidentified. This chain joins TRBV20-1 and TRBJ2-1; the D call of TRBD2 rests on TCRdb alone, since no DNA is present to check it. The receptor was isolated from a human donor in good health. The specimen was cerebrospinal fluid. The chain's CDR3 is CSVKPSGGHNEQFF.